This T cell receptor beta chain is drawn from a study of CD8 T cells in ankylosing spondylitis. Germline CDR1 is GTSNPN and CDR2 is SVGIG (reference sequence). V shed 1 base and J 9 bases; nucleotides not matched to a gene: 6. This CDR3 contains 15 residues. The authors made TCR beta libraries by quantitative 5'-RACE with molecular barcodes. TCRdb used MiXCR to reprocess the 5' RACE reads, holding one entry per CDR3 protein. The sample comprises about 440,000 distinct CDR3 sequences, under 20% of which are singletons, and about 0.94% rests with the top ten. On this clonotype: What it binds is not known.

Whole-study findings and limits: Disease-linked clones displayed a CD8+ phenotype and appeared relatively rarely in peripheral blood. Within matched ankylosing spondylitis synovial fluid, disease-linked clones were reportedly significantly enriched. A TCR beta motif of fewer than 10 highly homologous variants seemed to mark ankylosing spondylitis blood. Reactive arthritis synovial fluid and blood previously showed some of these motif variants.

This clonotype was sampled from a male donor with ankylosing spondylitis. This chain links TRBV30 with TRBJ1-6, with 10 bases matching TRBD1. The sample was blood, either unsorted or a sorted T cell fraction (not recorded which). CDR3 region: CAWSGRDRGFSPLHF. The DNA of the CDR3 is TGTGCCTGGAGTGGCCGGGACAGGGGCTTTTCACCCCTCCACTTT.